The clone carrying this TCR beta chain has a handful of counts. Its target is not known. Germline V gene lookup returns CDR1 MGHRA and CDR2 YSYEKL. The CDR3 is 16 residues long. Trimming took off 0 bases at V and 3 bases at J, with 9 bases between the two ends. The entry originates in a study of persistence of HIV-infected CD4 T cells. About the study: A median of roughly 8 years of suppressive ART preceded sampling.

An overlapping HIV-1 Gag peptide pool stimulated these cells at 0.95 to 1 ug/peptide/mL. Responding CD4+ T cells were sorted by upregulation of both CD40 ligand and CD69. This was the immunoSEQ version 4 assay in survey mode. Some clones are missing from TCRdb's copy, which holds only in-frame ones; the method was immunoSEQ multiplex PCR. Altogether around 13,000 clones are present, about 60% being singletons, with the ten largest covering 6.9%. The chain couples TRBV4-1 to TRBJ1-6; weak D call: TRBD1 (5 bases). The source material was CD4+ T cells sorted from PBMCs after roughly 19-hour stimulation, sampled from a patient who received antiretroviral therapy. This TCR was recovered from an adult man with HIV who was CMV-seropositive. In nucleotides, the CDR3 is TGCGCCAGCAGCCAAGAAGAGGGACGCTATAATTCACCCCTCCACTTT. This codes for CASSQEEGRYNSPLHF.